Below, 9 T cell receptor beta chains from the same sample are listed, as sequenced in a study of blood T cell repertoires in COVID-19. TCRdb keeps only in-frame clones here, not all; method: immunoSEQ multiplex PCR. The profile shows about 230,000 clones, 70% to 90% of them singletons. Sequenced: peripheral blood. These receptors all stem from a middle-aged man with acute or convalescent COVID-19.

The chain uses TRBV6-2 or TRBV6-3 and TRBJ2-2, with D tentatively TRBD1 (8 bases). The CDR3 contains 17 residues. Germline lookup yields CDR1 MNHEY and CDR2 SVGEGT. Trimming pared 2 bases from V and 1 base from J, leaving 14 bases between. The CDR3 DNA reads TGTGCCAGCAGTTACCAGACAGGGGAGGGGAACACCGGGGAGCTGTTTTTT. It encodes CASSYQTGEGNTGELFF.

The rearrangement links TRBV11-2 to TRBJ2-1; tentatively, D is TRBD2 (6 bases). There are 16 residues in the CDR3. Trimming pared 2 bases from V and 10 bases from J, leaving 21 bases between. Germline-derived CDR1 and CDR2 are SGHAT and FQNNGV. CDR3 bases: TGTGCCAGCAGCTTATTCCCCGGGACTGTCCTACAAGAGCAGTTCTTC. As protein: CASSLFPGTVLQEQFF.

V usage is TRBV20-1 and J usage is TRBJ2-3; D might be TRBD2 (6 bases). V was clipped by 3 bases and J by 4 bases, with 14 bases between them. This CDR3 contains 14 residues. Per the germline V gene, CDR1 is DFQATT and CDR2 is SNEGSKA (reference sequence). In DNA form, the CDR3 reads TGCAGTGCTAGTGGTCTAGCGCTCTCAGATACGCAGTATTTT. Protein product: CSASGLALSDTQYF.

CDR3 protein: CASSDYSYTF. CDR3 bases: TGTGCCAGCAGTGATTACAGCTACACCTTC. This chain connects TRBV6-1 to TRBJ1-2, with D unclear. The V and J ends lost 3 bases and 9 bases respectively, with 5 bases between them. Germline values: CDR1 MNHNS, CDR2 SASEGT. There are 10 residues in the CDR3.

The CDR3 bases are TGTGCCAGCATTCCCCCCAGGGGCACTGAAGCTTTCTTT. It translates to CASIPPRGTEAFF. V and J are TRBV28 and TRBJ1-1; D is possibly TRBD1 (6 bases). The CDR3 contains 13 residues. Germline assignment: CDR1 MDHEN and CDR2 SYDVKM. Trimming removed 7 bases at V and 4 bases at J, with 13 bases between.

This chain joins TRBV7-9 and TRBJ1-5; TRBD1 might be the D (6 bases). This CDR3 comprises 15 residues. Germline values: CDR1 SEHNR, CDR2 FQNEAQ (reference sequence). Trimming cost V 6 bases and J 9 bases, with 21 bases left between them. CDR3 DNA sequence: TGTGCCAGCAGTTCGGGTGAGGGGGTCCGGACGCCCCAGCATTTT. Its translation: CASSSGEGVRTPQHF. The variable domain in full, with the rest retrieved from reference TRBV7-9 and TRBJ1-5, is DTGVSQNPRHKITKRGQNVTFRCDPISEHNRLYWYRQTLGQGPEFLTYFQNEAQLEKSRLLSDRFSAERPKGSFSTLEIQRTEQGDSAMYLCASSSGEGVRTPQHFGDGTRLSIL.

The chain recombines TRBV13 with TRBJ2-2, with D tentatively TRBD2 (5 bases). Germline CDR1 PRHDT, CDR2 FYEKMQ (reference sequence). This CDR3 comprises 13 residues. Trimming removed 4 bases from V and 4 bases from J, with 7 bases in between. Here the CDR3 DNA reads TGTGCCAGCAGCTGGACTGTCACCGGGGAGCTGTTTTTT. Amino acid sequence: CASSWTVTGELFF.

In its sample, this clone was seen once. The chain employs TRBV28 and TRBJ2-3, with D possibly matching TRBD1 (5 bases). This CDR3 is built from 16 residues. Germline CDR1 MDHEN, CDR2 SYDVKM. V dropped 5 bases and J dropped 3 bases, with 18 bases sitting between them. The CDR3 loop reads CASSPPQGARTDTQYF. The CDR3 nucleotides are TGTGCCAGCAGTCCTCCCCAGGGCGCGCGGACAGATACGCAGTATTTT.

This clone has a single count. The chain combines TRBV25-1 with TRBJ1-5, with 8 bases identical to TRBD1. Trimming at V came to 6 bases and at J to 2 bases, leaving 0 bases not matched to a gene. Germline loops: CDR1 MGHDK, CDR2 SYGVNS. The CDR3 has 13 residues. The CDR3 loop is CASRGQGNQPQHF. The CDR3 DNA reads as TGTGCCAGCAGGGGACAGGGCAATCAGCCCCAGCATTTT. Based on the CDR3 plus reference TRBV25-1 and TRBJ1-5, the full variable domain is EADIYQTPRYLVIGTGKKITLECSQTMGHDKMYWYQQDPGMELHLIHYSYGVNSTEKGDLSSESTVSRIRTEHFPLTLESARPSHTSQYLCASRGQGNQPQHFGDGTRLSIL.